This TCR beta chain was sequenced during a study of blood T cell repertoires in COVID-19. The CDR3 is 16 residues long. Germline CDR1 and CDR2: SGHTA and FQGTGA. V was cut by 0 bases and J by 6 bases, with 14 bases left in between. Produced via immunoSEQ multiplex PCR; TCRdb's table is partial and in-frame only. The table includes 300,000 or so clones, 90% detected once. Two negative PCRs, clearance, or symptom resolution were required of recovered Cohort 3 donors. The gene calls are TRBV7-3 and TRBJ2-2, with D perhaps TRBD1 (6 bases). The receptor comes from a man in his sixties who had recovered from COVID-19. The sample was PBMCs or T cells enriched from blood (not recorded which). The CDR3 sequence is CASSLTGGQSPGELFF. CDR3 nucleotide sequence: TGTGCCAGCAGCTTAACAGGAGGACAGTCCCCCGGGGAGCTGTTTTTT.